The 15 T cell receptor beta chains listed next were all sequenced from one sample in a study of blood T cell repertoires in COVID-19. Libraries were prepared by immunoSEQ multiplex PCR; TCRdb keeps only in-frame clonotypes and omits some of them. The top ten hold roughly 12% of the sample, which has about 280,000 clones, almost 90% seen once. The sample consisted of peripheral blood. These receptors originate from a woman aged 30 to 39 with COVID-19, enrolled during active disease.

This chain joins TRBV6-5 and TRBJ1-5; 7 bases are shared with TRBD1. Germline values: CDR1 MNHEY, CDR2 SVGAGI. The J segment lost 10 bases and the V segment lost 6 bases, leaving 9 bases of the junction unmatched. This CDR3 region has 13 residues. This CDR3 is CASSRQGVGPQHF. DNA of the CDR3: TGTGCCAGCAGCCGACAGGGAGTTGGACCCCAGCATTTT.

CDR3 protein: CASSPAGHEQYF. CDR3 nucleotide sequence: TGTGCCAGCAGCCCCGCTGGCCACGAGCAGTACTTC. This chain links TRBV7-6 with TRBJ2-7; D not certain. Germline V lookup: CDR1 SGHVS, CDR2 FNYEAQ. Deletions cut 5 bases from V and 5 bases from J, with 10 bases between. CDR3 size: 12 residues.

CDR3 sequence: CASSLGQSRNTIYF. CDR3 bases: TGTGCCAGTAGTTTGGGACAGTCGAGAAACACCATATATTTT. The chain joins TRBV19 to TRBJ1-3, with TRBD1 identical over 7 bases. Per the germline V gene, CDR1 is LNHDA and CDR2 is SQIVND (reference sequence). CDR3 length: 14 residues. V was pared by 5 bases and J by 5 bases, with 6 bases of the junction left unmatched.

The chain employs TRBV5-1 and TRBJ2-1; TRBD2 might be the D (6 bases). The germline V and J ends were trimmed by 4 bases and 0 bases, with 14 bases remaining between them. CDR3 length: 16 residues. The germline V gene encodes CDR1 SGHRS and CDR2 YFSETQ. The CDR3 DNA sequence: TGCGCCAGCAGCGCTACTACTAGCAGCTCCTACAATGAGCAGTTCTTC. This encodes CASSATTSSSYNEQFF.

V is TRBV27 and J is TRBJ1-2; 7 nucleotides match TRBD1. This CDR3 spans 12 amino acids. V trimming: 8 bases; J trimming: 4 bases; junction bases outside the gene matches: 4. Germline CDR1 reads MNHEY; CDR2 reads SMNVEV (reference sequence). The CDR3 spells CASAQGGYGYTF. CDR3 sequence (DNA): TGTGCCAGCGCCCAGGGGGGCTATGGCTACACCTTC.

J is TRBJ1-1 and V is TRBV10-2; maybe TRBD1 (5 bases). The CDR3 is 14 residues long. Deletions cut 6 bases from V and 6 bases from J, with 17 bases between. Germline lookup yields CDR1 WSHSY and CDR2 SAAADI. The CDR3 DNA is TGCGCCAGCAGCTCGCCAGGGCGGAGGGCTGAAGCTTTCTTT. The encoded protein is CASSSPGRRAEAFF.

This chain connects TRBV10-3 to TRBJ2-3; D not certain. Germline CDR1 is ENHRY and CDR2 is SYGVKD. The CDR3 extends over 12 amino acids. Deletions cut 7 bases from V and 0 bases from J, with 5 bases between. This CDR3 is CAITGSTDTQYF. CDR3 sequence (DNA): TGTGCCATCACCGGTAGCACAGATACGCAGTATTTT.

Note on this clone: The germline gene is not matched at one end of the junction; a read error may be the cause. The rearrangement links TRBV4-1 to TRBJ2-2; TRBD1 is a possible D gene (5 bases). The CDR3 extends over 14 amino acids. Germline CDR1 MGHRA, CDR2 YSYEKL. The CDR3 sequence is CASSQTDGPPRRVF. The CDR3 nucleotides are TGCGCCAGCAGCCAGACGGACGGACCTCCCCGCAGGGTTTTT.

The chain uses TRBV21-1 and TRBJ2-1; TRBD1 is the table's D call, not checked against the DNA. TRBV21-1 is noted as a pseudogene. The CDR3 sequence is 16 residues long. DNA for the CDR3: TGTGCCAGCAGCCCTACCGGGACAGGAGCCGACAATGAGCAGTTCTTC. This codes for CASSPTGTGADNEQFF.

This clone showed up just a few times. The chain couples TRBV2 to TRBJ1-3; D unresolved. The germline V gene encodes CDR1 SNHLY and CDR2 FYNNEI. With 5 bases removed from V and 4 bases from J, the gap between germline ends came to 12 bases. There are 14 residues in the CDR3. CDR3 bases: TGTGCCAGCAGTTATACGAGTTACGGAAACACCATATATTTT. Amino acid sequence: CASSYTSYGNTIYF.

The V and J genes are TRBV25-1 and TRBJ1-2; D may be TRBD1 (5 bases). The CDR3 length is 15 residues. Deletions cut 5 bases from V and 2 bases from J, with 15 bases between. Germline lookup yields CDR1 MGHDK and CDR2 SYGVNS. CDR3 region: CASSSHRSRNYGYTF. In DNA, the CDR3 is TGTGCCAGCAGTAGCCACAGGTCCCGCAACTATGGCTACACCTTC.

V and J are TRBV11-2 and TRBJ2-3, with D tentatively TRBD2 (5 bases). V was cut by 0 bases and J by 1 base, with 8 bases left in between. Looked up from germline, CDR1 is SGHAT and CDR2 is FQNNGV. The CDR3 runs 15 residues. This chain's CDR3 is CASSLDGERTDTQYF. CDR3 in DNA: TGTGCCAGCAGCTTAGATGGGGAGCGCACAGATACGCAGTATTTT.

CDR3: CASSQATGGEQYF. Here the CDR3 DNA reads TGCGCCAGCAGCCAAGCGACAGGGGGGGAGCAGTACTTC. The V and J genes are TRBV4-3 and TRBJ2-7, with 9 bases lining up with TRBD1. This CDR3 spans 13 amino acids. Germline CDR1 reads LGHNA; CDR2 reads YSLEER. V was clipped by 1 base and J by 7 bases; unmatched bases: 2.

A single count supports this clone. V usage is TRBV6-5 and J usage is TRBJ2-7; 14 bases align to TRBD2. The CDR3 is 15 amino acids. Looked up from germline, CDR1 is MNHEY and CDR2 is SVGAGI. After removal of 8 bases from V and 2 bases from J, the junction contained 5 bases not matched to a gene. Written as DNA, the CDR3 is TGTGCCAGCCCGGGACTAGCGGGAGAAGCCTACGAGCAGTACTTC. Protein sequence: CASPGLAGEAYEQYF.

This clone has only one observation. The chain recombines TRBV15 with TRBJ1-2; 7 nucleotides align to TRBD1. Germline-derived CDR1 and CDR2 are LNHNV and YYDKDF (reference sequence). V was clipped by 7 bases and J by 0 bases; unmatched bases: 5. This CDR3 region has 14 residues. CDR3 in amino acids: CATTPTGSNYGYTF. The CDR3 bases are TGTGCCACCACCCCGACAGGGTCTAACTATGGCTACACCTTC.